The 28 T cell receptor beta chains presented below share a single source sample, sequenced in a study of cytomegalovirus exposure and HLA in healthy donors. Researchers ran the PCR with 60 Vbeta and 13 Jbeta primers. Profiled with immunoSEQ multiplex PCR; TCRdb holds only in-frame clones, not every one. The sample lists about 180,000 clones; almost 80% were seen once. The sample consisted of PBMCs. These receptors all stem from a man aged 35-49 years in good health and CMV-seropositive.

The gene calls are TRBV9 and TRBJ1-1; 8 nucleotides align to TRBD1. The CDR3 consists of 14 residues. The J segment lost 3 bases and the V segment lost 2 bases, leaving 3 bases of the junction unmatched. From germline, CDR1 is SGDLS and CDR2 YYNGEE. The CDR3 is CASSVEDRDTEAFF. CDR3 sequence (DNA): TGTGCCAGCAGCGTCGAGGACAGGGACACTGAAGCTTTCTTT.

This rearrangement joins TRBV2 to TRBJ2-5, with 11 bases aligning to TRBD2. The V and J ends lost 6 bases and 4 bases, in that order; junction bases with no gene match: 7. The V gene's germline CDR1 is SNHLY and CDR2 FYNNEI. CDR3 length equals 15 residues. CDR3 nucleotides: TGTGCCAGCAGCTACCTAGCGGGAGGAGGAGAGACCCAGTACTTC. It yields the protein CASSYLAGGGETQYF.

The V gene is TRBV11-2, the J gene TRBJ2-1; TRBD2 aligns across 8 bases. Germline CDR1 is SGHAT and CDR2 is FQNNGV. The CDR3 length is 16 residues. Trimming removed 4 bases from V and 6 bases from J; junction bases left unmatched: 11. Written as DNA, the CDR3 is TGTGCCAGCAGCTCATCCGGGACTAGTCTGAGCAATGAGCAGTTCTTC. Encoded protein: CASSSSGTSLSNEQFF.

The V call is TRBV12-5, the J call TRBJ2-1, with D unclear. Germline V gene lookup returns CDR1 LGHNT and CDR2 FRNRAP. With 5 bases removed from V and 4 bases from J, the gap between germline ends came to 3 bases. This CDR3 is built from 11 residues. The DNA of the CDR3 is TGTGCTAGTGGTCTTTACAATGAGCAGTTCTTC. As protein: CASGLYNEQFF.

The chain joins TRBV6-1 to TRBJ2-7; 10 nucleotides align to TRBD1. Germline values: CDR1 MNHNS, CDR2 SASEGT. This CDR3 has 16 residues. Germline trimming cut 1 base from V and 0 bases from J; bases unmatched to any gene: 3. The CDR3 sequence: CASSEGTGGISYEQYF. As DNA, the CDR3 is TGTGCCAGCAGTGAAGGGACAGGGGGAATCTCCTACGAGCAGTACTTC.

This chain links TRBV29-1 with TRBJ1-5; 9 bases are shared with TRBD1. The length of the CDR3 is 13 residues. J lost 0 bases, V lost 6 bases, and 0 bases had no gene match. Germline loops: CDR1 SQVTM, CDR2 ANQGSEA. As DNA, the CDR3 is TGCAGCGTACAGGGGGCTAGCAATCAGCCCCAGCATTTT. Amino acid sequence: CSVQGASNQPQHF.

This clone has just one count. The chain employs TRBV13 and TRBJ1-6, with 8 bases identical to TRBD1. The CDR3 is 15 amino acids. Germline CDR1 and CDR2: PRHDT and FYEKMQ (reference sequence). Trimming cost V 3 bases and J 3 bases; bases outside gene matches: 1. CDR3 in amino acids: CASSLGQDYNSPLHF. The CDR3 DNA sequence: TGTGCCAGCAGCTTGGGACAGGACTATAATTCACCCCTCCACTTT.

The chain is built from TRBV29-1 and TRBJ1-1, with D possibly TRBD1 on 6 matching bases. In germline, CDR1 is SQVTM, CDR2 ANQGSEA. The germline V and J ends were trimmed by 2 bases and 0 bases, with 16 bases remaining between them. The CDR3 runs to 16 residues. This CDR3 is CSVESGTNPMNTEAFF. CDR3 coding DNA: TGCAGCGTTGAATCTGGGACAAATCCTATGAACACTGAAGCTTTCTTT.

CDR3 nucleotides: TGCGCCAGCAGTGAGTCCCCGGGTGGCGAGCAGTACTTC. Its translation is CASSESPGGEQYF. This chain connects TRBV10-1 to TRBJ2-5; no firm D call. The DNA end lines up better with TRBJ2-7; the J call may be wrong. In germline, CDR1 is WNHNN, CDR2 SYGVQD (reference sequence). This CDR3 has 13 residues.

The J gene is TRBJ2-1, the V gene TRBV5-1; tentative D call: TRBD2 (7 bases). CDR1 SGHRS and CDR2 YFSETQ come from the germline V gene. V dropped 4 bases and J dropped 2 bases, with 16 bases sitting between them. The CDR3 consists of 16 residues. CDR3 protein: CASSQGTGGAYNEQFF. CDR3 DNA: TGCGCCAGCAGCCAAGGGACGGGGGGCGCCTACAATGAGCAGTTCTTC.

This clone was detected a few times. The rearrangement uses TRBV15 and TRBJ2-1; 9 bases match TRBD2. The CDR3 length is 15 residues. The V gene's germline CDR1 is LNHNV and CDR2 YYDKDF (reference sequence). Trimming cost V 4 bases and J 6 bases; bases outside gene matches: 7. CDR3 bases: TGTGCCACCAGCACGCGGGCGGGAGGGATCAATGAGCAGTTCTTC. This codes for CATSTRAGGINEQFF.

This chain links TRBV6-1 with TRBJ1-4; no firm D call. V lost 8 bases and J lost 7, with 17 bases in between. CDR1 MNHNS and CDR2 SASEGT come from the germline V gene. The CDR3 spans 14 residues. CDR3 in DNA: TGTGCCAGCCTAGAAGATGCCCTTGCTGAAAAACTGTTTTTT. As protein: CASLEDALAEKLFF.

This clone was found a few times. The chain links TRBV9 to TRBJ2-1; perhaps TRBD2 as D (6 bases). The CDR3 is 15 amino acids. The V gene lost 0 bases and the J gene lost 6 bases, with 13 bases spanning the gap. CDR1 and CDR2 from the germline V gene are SGDLS and YYNGEE. CDR3 region: CASSVEEGEGNEQFF. The CDR3 bases are TGTGCCAGCAGCGTAGAGGAGGGAGAGGGCAATGAGCAGTTCTTC.

The gene calls are TRBV7-8 and TRBJ2-7, with D perhaps TRBD2 (6 bases). Trimming took 6 bases from V and 0 from J, leaving 9 bases between them. The CDR3 contains 13 residues. The germline V gene encodes CDR1 SGHVS and CDR2 FQNEAQ. In DNA form, the CDR3 reads TGTGCCAGCAGTCCGGACTACTCCTACGAGCAGTACTTC. Amino acids: CASSPDYSYEQYF.

This rearrangement joins TRBV11-3 to TRBJ2-5; tentative D call: TRBD1 (5 bases). CDR1 and CDR2 (germline): SGHNT, YENEEA. Trimming took 5 bases from V and 5 from J, leaving 18 bases between them. This CDR3 is 15 amino acids long. Here the CDR3 reads CASSRRQNSGETQYF. CDR3 in DNA: TGTGCCAGCAGCCGAAGACAGAACTCTGGGGAGACCCAGTACTTC. The whole variable domain, filled in from reference TRBV11-3 and TRBJ2-5, reads EAGVVQSPRYKIIEKKQPVAFWCNPISGHNTLYWYLQNLGQGPELLIRYENEEAVDDSQLPKDRFSAERLKGVDSTLKIQPAELGDSAVYLCASSRRQNSGETQYFGPGTRLLVL.

The chain employs TRBV29-1 and TRBJ1-1; no definite D call. V was pared by 3 bases and J by 1 base, with 3 bases between. Germline lookup yields CDR1 SQVTM and CDR2 ANQGSEA. The CDR3 contains 11 residues. DNA of the CDR3: TGCAGCGTTGACGGGAACACTGAAGCTTTCTTT. It is translated as CSVDGNTEAFF.

This clone showed up just a few times. Other DNA sequences in the sample encode the same CDR3. The V gene is TRBV6-5, the J gene TRBJ2-3; no reliable D call. The CDR3 totals 14 residues. V was pared by 0 bases and J by 0 bases, with 4 bases between. Germline values: CDR1 MNHEY, CDR2 SVGAGI. The CDR3: CASSYSRSTDTQYF. The CDR3 bases are TGTGCCAGCAGTTACTCGCGCAGCACAGATACGCAGTATTTT.

The genes are TRBV11-3 and TRBJ2-1, with 10 bases matching TRBD2. The germline V gene encodes CDR1 SGHNT and CDR2 YENEEA. The CDR3 is made up of 16 amino acids. V shed 5 bases, J shed 6 bases, and the junction held 10 bases outside the gene matches. CDR3 nucleotide sequence: TGTGCCAGCAGCCTCCTCCTAGCGGGAGACGCCAATGAGCAGTTCTTC. As protein: CASSLLLAGDANEQFF.

This chain uses TRBV29-1 with TRBJ2-7, with TRBD1 matching 10 bases. There are 13 residues in the CDR3. V lost 4 bases and J lost 8; bases outside the gene matches: 8. In germline, CDR1 is SQVTM, CDR2 ANQGSEA. DNA of the CDR3: TGCAGCGTTGGTAAGGGGACAGGGGAAAAGCAGTACTTC. Translation: CSVGKGTGEKQYF.

The V call is TRBV15, the J call TRBJ1-5; perhaps TRBD1 as D (5 bases). Germline CDR1 LNHNV, CDR2 YYDKDF (reference sequence). V lost 0 bases to trimming and J lost 6 bases, with 12 bases between them. The CDR3 is 15 residues long. Written as DNA, the CDR3 is TGTGCCACCAGCAGAGATAGCCAGGGAAGTCAGCCCCAGCATTTT. As protein: CATSRDSQGSQPQHF.

This rearrangement joins TRBV29-1 to TRBJ1-1; TRBD1 agrees at 10 bases. The V gene's germline CDR1 is SQVTM and CDR2 ANQGSEA. This CDR3 is built from 13 residues. V was clipped by 7 bases and J by 1 base; unmatched bases: 3. As DNA, the CDR3 is TGCAGCGCCGGACAGGGGGAGAACACTGAAGCTTTCTTT. Protein sequence: CSAGQGENTEAFF.

This chain connects TRBV30 to TRBJ2-4, with a tentative D call TRBD1 (6 bases). Germline CDR1 reads GTSNPN; CDR2 reads SVGIG (reference sequence). Trimming removed 1 base from V and 8 bases from J, with 12 bases in between. There are 13 residues in the CDR3. CDR3 DNA sequence: TGTGCCTGGAGTGACAGGGTCGCGGACATTCAGTACTTC. It is translated as CAWSDRVADIQYF.

This sequence joins TRBV28 and TRBJ2-1, with 8 bases matching TRBD2. Trimming at V came to 3 bases and at J to 13 bases, leaving 2 bases not matched to a gene. CDR3 length: 11 amino acids. Germline V gene data show CDR1 as MDHEN and CDR2 as SYDVKM. The CDR3 sequence is CASSFLAGQFF. CDR3 in DNA: TGTGCCAGCAGTTTCCTAGCGGGTCAGTTCTTC.

The rearrangement links TRBV6-1 to TRBJ1-5, with D possibly being TRBD1 (6 bases). This CDR3 has 14 amino acids. The germline V gene encodes CDR1 MNHNS and CDR2 SASEGT. Trimming stripped 4 bases from V and 4 bases from J, with 11 bases between. CDR3 nucleotides: TGTGCCAGCAGTGTCCGGGACACTAATCAGCCCCAGCATTTT. Protein product: CASSVRDTNQPQHF.

The chain combines TRBV30 with TRBJ2-7; D possibly corresponds to TRBD1 (6 bases). Per germline, CDR1 GTSNPN and CDR2 SVGIG (reference sequence). This CDR3 has 15 amino acids. Trimming shortened V by 7 bases and J by 0 bases, and 19 bases separated the two germline ends. CDR3 sequence reads: CAYKQGLVRSYEQYF. In DNA form, the CDR3 reads TGTGCCTATAAACAGGGTCTGGTTCGCTCCTACGAGCAGTACTTC.

V usage is TRBV5-1 and J usage is TRBJ2-1; 7 positions match TRBD1. The germline V gene encodes CDR1 SGHRS and CDR2 YFSETQ. With 4 bases clipped from V and 3 bases from J, the junction kept 7 bases outside the gene matches. This CDR3 contains 15 residues. For the CDR3, the DNA is TGCGCCAGCAGCCAAACCGGGACAGACTACAATGAGCAGTTCTTC. Protein product: CASSQTGTDYNEQFF.

The chain couples TRBV10-3 to TRBJ1-2, with 7 bases lining up with TRBD1. This CDR3 region has 12 residues. Germline lookup yields CDR1 ENHRY and CDR2 SYGVKD. The V and J ends lost 10 bases and 6 bases, in that order; junction bases with no gene match: 8. The CDR3 here is CASQTGADGYTF. The DNA of the CDR3 is TGTGCCAGCCAAACAGGGGCCGATGGCTACACCTTC.

This clone came up a few times. The V call is TRBV5-1, the J call TRBJ1-5; 7 bases match TRBD1. The CDR3 runs to 19 residues. From germline, CDR1 is SGHRS and CDR2 YFSETQ. J gave up 5 bases and V 4 bases, and 21 bases lay outside the gene matches. The CDR3 here is CASSPRLVTLGQGDQPQHF. CDR3 bases: TGCGCCAGCAGCCCGCGATTGGTTACTTTGGGGCAGGGGGATCAGCCCCAGCATTTT.